The clone carrying this T cell receptor beta chain was seen more than once but under ten times. Its antigen is still unknown. The CDR3 extends over 13 amino acids. Per germline, CDR1 SNHLY and CDR2 FYNNEI. V gave up 7 bases and J gave up 3 bases; unmatched junction bases: 1. This specimen belongs to a study of cytomegalovirus exposure and HLA in healthy donors. Broader study findings: Specific recognition of CMV antigens was confirmed in vitro for a few chains (all CMV-associated). In an earlier analysis, about 87% or about 30%: the productive usage of most TCR beta V segments.

Primers for the PCR totalled 60 Vbeta and 13 Jbeta. Assay used: immunoSEQ multiplex PCR; TCRdb lists only in-frame clones, some missing. The sample records nearly 70,000 clones, about 73% being singletons. The clonotype comes from a woman aged 60 to 75 in good health and CMV-seropositive. This chain uses TRBV2 with TRBJ1-5, with TRBD1 matching over 9 bases. Sample: PBMCs. In nucleotides, the CDR3 is TGTGCCAGCAACAGGGGGCTCAATCAGCCCCAGCATTTT. Protein product: CASNRGLNQPQHF. The whole variable domain, filled in from reference TRBV2 and TRBJ1-5, reads EPEVTQTPSHQVTQMGQEVILRCVPISNHLYFYWYRQILGQKVEFLVSFYNNEISEKSEIFDDQFSVERPDGSNFTLKIRSTKLEDSAMYFCASNRGLNQPQHFGDGTRLSIL.